The 26 T cell receptor beta chains given below trace back to one sample, sequenced in a study of cytomegalovirus exposure and HLA in healthy donors (dated by TCRdb to about 2017). The library was made by the immunoSEQ multiplex PCR assay. The multiplex PCR relied on a mix of 60 forward primers for TCR Vbeta segments and 13 reverse primers for TCR Jbeta segments. Sourced from immuneACCESS, this table was stored by TCRdb with only in-frame sequences that have V and J called. A share of the clones is absent; for the studies checked, an unresolved V gene accounts for under half, and the remainder has no known explanation. In all, the sample holds roughly 90,000 clones, and 82% of those were seen once. 3% to 3.5% of the sample is held by the ten biggest clonotypes. The sample taken for sequencing was PBMCs. The origin of the receptors is a young man in good health and CMV-seropositive.

This rearrangement joins TRBV29-1 to TRBJ2-1; perhaps TRBD1 as D (5 bases). CDR3 length equals 12 residues. Deletions cut 4 bases from V and 5 bases from J, with 9 bases between. Per the germline V gene, CDR1 is SQVTM and CDR2 is ANQGSEA. CDR3 sequence reads: CSVAQGNNEQFF. In DNA, the CDR3 is TGCAGCGTTGCCCAGGGCAACAATGAGCAGTTCTTC.

This clone is a singleton in its sample. This chain uses TRBV9 with TRBJ2-5; 13 bases match TRBD2. The CDR3 totals 19 residues. CDR1 and CDR2 (germline): SGDLS, YYNGEE. Trimming cost V 3 bases and J 2 bases; bases outside gene matches: 13. As DNA, the CDR3 is TGTGCCAGCAGCGGTAGGTGGACTAGCGGGAGATATGATCAAGAGACCCAGTACTTC. It is translated as CASSGRWTSGRYDQETQYF.

The chain's CDR3 is CAWRPNYNEQFF. CDR3 coding DNA: TGTGCCTGGAGGCCTAACTACAATGAGCAGTTCTTC. This chain joins TRBV30 and TRBJ2-1; no firm D call. Trimming took off 3 bases at V and 3 bases at J, with 6 bases between the two ends. The CDR3 totals 12 residues. Germline loops: CDR1 GTSNPN, CDR2 SVGIG (reference sequence). The variable domain in full, with the rest retrieved from reference TRBV30 and TRBJ2-1, is SQTIHQWPATLVQPVGSPLSLECTVEGTSNPNLYWYRQAAGRGLQLLFYSVGIGQISSEVPQNLSASRPQDRQFILSSKKLLLSDSGFYLCAWRPNYNEQFFGPGTRLTVL.

This sequence joins TRBV6-6 and TRBJ1-2; the D gene is possibly TRBD1 (6 bases). V lost 5 bases and J 4 bases, leaving 14 bases between the germline ends. The CDR3 spans 14 residues. Germline values: CDR1 MNHNY, CDR2 SVGAGI (reference sequence). In DNA form, the CDR3 reads TGTGCCAGCAGTGCCCCGGGGGGCATCTATGGCTACACCTTC. Translated, it gives CASSAPGGIYGYTF.

V is TRBV18 and J is TRBJ2-5, with a tentative D call TRBD2 (5 bases). Near its end, the DNA agrees better with TRBJ2-7, so the J call may be wrong. Germline V gives CDR1 KGHSH, CDR2 LQKENI. The CDR3 extends over 14 amino acids. The DNA for the CDR3 is TGTGCCAGCTCACCGCCAGGACTCGACTACGAGCAGTACTTC. This sequence encodes CASSPPGLDYEQYF.

The gene calls are TRBV15 and TRBJ2-1; 12 bases line up with TRBD2. The CDR3 consists of 15 residues. Trimming cost V 8 bases and J 6 bases; bases outside gene matches: 8. Germline loops: CDR1 LNHNV, CDR2 YYDKDF (reference sequence). CDR3 amino acids: CATGRTSGTVNEQFF. In nucleotides, the CDR3 is TGTGCCACCGGCCGGACTAGCGGGACAGTCAATGAGCAGTTCTTC.

This clone appeared a few times. The CDR3 nucleotides are TGTGCCAGCAGTAAAACGACAGGGGGCGCTGGGGCCAACGTCCTGACTTTC. Residues: CASSKTTGGAGANVLTF. This sequence joins TRBV28 and TRBJ2-6, with TRBD1 identical over 10 bases. V was pared by 5 bases and J by 2 bases, with 6 bases of the junction left unmatched. CDR1 MDHEN and CDR2 SYDVKM come from the germline V gene. CDR3 length: 17 amino acids.

This clone was found a few times. The chain combines TRBV9 with TRBJ2-4, with D perhaps TRBD2 (7 bases). With 3 bases removed from V and 1 base from J, the gap between germline ends came to 11 bases. The germline V gene encodes CDR1 SGDLS and CDR2 YYNGEE. The CDR3 covers 15 residues. The CDR3 protein is CASSAGGAAKNIQYF. The CDR3 DNA sequence: TGTGCCAGCAGCGCGGGGGGCGCGGCCAAAAACATTCAGTACTTC. Full variable domain (rest looked up from reference TRBV9 and TRBJ2-4): DSGVTQTPKHLITATGQRVTLRCSPRSGDLSVYWYQQSLDQGLQFLIQYYNGEERAKGNILERFSAQQFPDLHSELNLSSLELGDSALYFCASSAGGAAKNIQYFGAGTRLSVL.

V usage is TRBV7-2 and J usage is TRBJ2-3; tentatively, D is TRBD1 (5 bases). Germline CDR1 reads SGHTA; CDR2 reads FQGNSA. The CDR3 consists of 11 residues. V was shortened by 5 bases and J by 9 bases, with 9 bases between the two germline ends. This CDR3 is CASSPQGTQYF. Here the CDR3 DNA reads TGTGCCAGCAGCCCCCAGGGAACGCAGTATTTT.

This chain connects TRBV11-3 to TRBJ2-5; D is possibly TRBD1 (5 bases). V shed 5 bases and J shed 1 base, with 8 bases lying between them. CDR1 is SGHNT, CDR2 YENEEA, per germline. This CDR3 contains 13 residues. This CDR3 is CASSQGVQETQYF. The DNA for the CDR3 is TGTGCCAGCAGCCAAGGGGTCCAAGAGACCCAGTACTTC.

This chain links TRBV29-1 with TRBJ2-3; D might be TRBD1 (6 bases). The CDR3 has 15 amino acids. Germline V gene sequence: CDR1 SQVTM, CDR2 ANQGSEA. V shed 6 bases and J shed 3 bases, with 19 bases lying between them. CDR3 DNA sequence: TGCAGCGTGCTTTCAGGGGTAGTGGGAACAGATACGCAGTATTTT. It translates to CSVLSGVVGTDTQYF.

This chain connects TRBV19 to TRBJ2-2; 8 bases agree with TRBD2. This CDR3 contains 19 residues. Germline V gene sequence: CDR1 LNHDA, CDR2 SQIVND (reference sequence). With V trimmed by 5 bases and J by 5 bases, 19 bases remained unmatched. CDR3: CASSAAVRGTGGPTGELFF. CDR3 sequence (DNA): TGTGCCAGTAGTGCTGCCGTAAGGGGGACGGGAGGGCCAACCGGGGAGCTGTTTTTT.

This chain connects TRBV28 to TRBJ2-5; weak D call: TRBD1 (6 bases). The J call may be faulty, since TRBJ2-7 better matches the DNA end. This CDR3 comprises 13 residues. CDR1 is MDHEN, CDR2 SYDVKM, per germline. This chain's CDR3 is CASRTGPGYEQYF. CDR3 bases: TGTGCCAGCAGGACAGGACCAGGCTACGAGCAGTACTTC.

The rearrangement links TRBV14 to TRBJ1-2, with 8 bases aligning to TRBD1. V dropped 6 bases and J dropped 8; count of bases not matched to a gene: 11. CDR3 length: 14 amino acids. Germline CDR1 and CDR2: SGHDN and FVKESK. CDR3 sequence: CASSLRTGRGGYTF. The CDR3 coding sequence is TGTGCCAGCAGTTTGAGGACAGGGCGGGGAGGCTACACCTTC.

V gene TRBV30 combines with J gene TRBJ2-7, with TRBD1 as a possible D gene (6 bases). V lost 1 base and J 0 bases, leaving 19 bases between the germline ends. CDR1 is GTSNPN and CDR2 is SVGIG in the germline V gene (reference sequence). The CDR3 contains 17 residues. The CDR3 protein is CAWSEGLDSDYSYEQYF. The CDR3 nucleotides are TGTGCCTGGAGTGAAGGCCTGGACAGTGACTACTCCTACGAGCAGTACTTC.

The V call is TRBV4-1, the J call TRBJ1-1, with 8 bases aligning to TRBD1. V shed 6 bases and J 5 bases; nucleotides not matched to a gene: 23. This CDR3 region has 19 residues. CDR1 is MGHRA, CDR2 YSYEKL, per germline. Written as DNA, the CDR3 is TGCGCCAGCAGTCTATTCCTCGGACAGGGAAGGTCATCGAGGACTGAAGCTTTCTTT. Translation: CASSLFLGQGRSSRTEAFF.

A single count supports this clone. This chain uses TRBV18 with TRBJ1-5, with D maybe TRBD1 (6 bases). CDR1 and CDR2 (germline): KGHSH, LQKENI. V dropped 2 bases and J dropped 5 bases, with 10 bases sitting between them. The CDR3 spans 14 residues. CDR3 sequence: CASSPLDSYQPQHF. The CDR3 DNA reads as TGTGCCAGCTCACCATTGGACAGCTATCAGCCCCAGCATTTT. The full variable domain, rest sourced from reference TRBV18 and TRBJ1-5, is NAGVMQNPRHLVRRRGQEARLRCSPMKGHSHVYWYRQLPEEGLKFMVYLQKENIIDESGMPKERFSAEFPKEGPSILRIQQVVRGDSAAYFCASSPLDSYQPQHFGDGTRLSIL.

The rearrangement uses TRBV5-5 and TRBJ2-1, with D possibly being TRBD2 (7 bases). V lost 3 bases, J lost 8 bases, and 21 bases lay in between. The germline gives CDR1 SGHKS, CDR2 YYEKEE (reference sequence). The CDR3 covers 16 residues. Written as DNA, the CDR3 is TGTGCCAGCAGCTGGGGATGGGGCGGCGGGGGCGATGAGCAGTTCTTC. The encoded protein is CASSWGWGGGGDEQFF.

This clone was detected a few times. The chain joins TRBV6-6 to TRBJ2-7; 10 nucleotides line up with TRBD2. The CDR3 spans 15 residues. V lost 0 bases, J lost 6 bases, and 5 bases stayed unmatched. Germline loops: CDR1 MNHNY, CDR2 SVGAGI (reference sequence). The CDR3 is CASSYSSSGSLEQYF. In DNA, the CDR3 is TGTGCCAGCAGTTACTCGTCTAGCGGGAGTCTCGAGCAGTACTTC.

The chain uses TRBV7-9 and TRBJ2-7; 8 bases are shared with TRBD2. This CDR3 spans 16 amino acids. After removal of 0 bases from V and 0 bases from J, the junction contained 4 bases not matched to a gene. Per the germline V gene, CDR1 is SEHNR and CDR2 is FQNEAQ (reference sequence). The CDR3 region is CASSLALAEVSYEQYF. In nucleotides, the CDR3 is TGTGCCAGCAGCTTAGCACTAGCGGAGGTCTCCTACGAGCAGTACTTC.

This clone was detected once. V gene TRBV29-1 combines with J gene TRBJ2-4; TRBD1 agrees at 9 bases. CDR3 length: 15 amino acids. The germline V gene has CDR1 SQVTM and CDR2 ANQGSEA. The trim removed 4 bases at V and 9 bases at J, leaving 13 bases unmatched. Written as DNA, the CDR3 is TGCAGCGTTGTTCCGAGGACAGGGGAAGGAGGCATTCAGTACTTC. As protein: CSVVPRTGEGGIQYF. Variable domain in full (rest from reference TRBV29-1 and TRBJ2-4): SAVISQKPSRDICQRGTSLTIQCQVDSQVTMMFWYRQQPGQSLTLIATANQGSEATYESGFVIDKFPISRPNLTFSTLTVSNMSPEDSSIYLCSVVPRTGEGGIQYFGAGTRLSVL.

This clone was detected only once. The chain recombines TRBV7-2 with TRBJ1-1; 7 nucleotides agree with TRBD1. Trimming at V came to 1 base and at J to 1 base, leaving 9 bases not matched to a gene. CDR3 size: 17 residues. The germline V gene encodes CDR1 SGHTA and CDR2 FQGNSA. CDR3 loop: CASSLGGPQGGNTEAFF. Written as DNA, the CDR3 is TGTGCCAGCAGCTTAGGGGGACCCCAGGGGGGGAACACTGAAGCTTTCTTT.

Only a few counts were recorded for this clone. The rearrangement uses TRBV10-2 and TRBJ1-2, with D possibly TRBD1 on 6 matching bases. V lost 6 bases to trimming and J lost 2 bases, with 13 bases between them. CDR3 size: 14 residues. Looked up from germline, CDR1 is WSHSY and CDR2 is SAAADI. The DNA of the CDR3 is TGCGCCAGCAGGCTAAGTACAGGGAACTATGGCTACACCTTC. Encoded protein: CASRLSTGNYGYTF.

The chain combines TRBV5-1 with TRBJ1-1; D might be TRBD1 (5 bases). CDR3 length equals 13 residues. Germline V gene sequence: CDR1 SGHRS, CDR2 YFSETQ. With 4 bases removed from V and 0 bases from J, the gap between germline ends came to 7 bases. CDR3: CASSETVNTEAFF. The CDR3 DNA reads as TGCGCCAGCAGCGAGACAGTGAACACTGAAGCTTTCTTT.

This chain links TRBV5-4 with TRBJ2-3; the match to TRBD2 covers 11 bases. V lost 4 bases, J lost 4 bases, and 8 bases stayed unmatched. This CDR3 region has 16 residues. The germline V gene encodes CDR1 SGHNT and CDR2 YYREEE (reference sequence). As DNA, the CDR3 is TGTGCCAGCAGCCCCCGAACTAGCGGGAGAGCAGATACGCAGTATTTT. Translated, it gives CASSPRTSGRADTQYF. Together with reference TRBV5-4 and TRBJ2-3, the CDR3 gives the full variable domain: ETGVTQSPTHLIKTRGQQVTLRCSSQSGHNTVSWYQQALGQGPQFIFQYYREEENGRGNFPPRFSGLQFPNYSSELNVNALELDDSALYLCASSPRTSGRADTQYFGPGTRLTVL.

The rearrangement links TRBV10-1 to TRBJ1-1; 9 nucleotides agree with TRBD1. The germline V gene encodes CDR1 WNHNN and CDR2 SYGVQD (reference sequence). V lost 6 bases, J lost 3 bases, and 2 bases stayed unmatched. This CDR3 contains 13 residues. This CDR3 reads CASRQGADTEAFF. DNA of the CDR3: TGCGCCAGCAGACAGGGGGCGGACACTGAAGCTTTCTTT.